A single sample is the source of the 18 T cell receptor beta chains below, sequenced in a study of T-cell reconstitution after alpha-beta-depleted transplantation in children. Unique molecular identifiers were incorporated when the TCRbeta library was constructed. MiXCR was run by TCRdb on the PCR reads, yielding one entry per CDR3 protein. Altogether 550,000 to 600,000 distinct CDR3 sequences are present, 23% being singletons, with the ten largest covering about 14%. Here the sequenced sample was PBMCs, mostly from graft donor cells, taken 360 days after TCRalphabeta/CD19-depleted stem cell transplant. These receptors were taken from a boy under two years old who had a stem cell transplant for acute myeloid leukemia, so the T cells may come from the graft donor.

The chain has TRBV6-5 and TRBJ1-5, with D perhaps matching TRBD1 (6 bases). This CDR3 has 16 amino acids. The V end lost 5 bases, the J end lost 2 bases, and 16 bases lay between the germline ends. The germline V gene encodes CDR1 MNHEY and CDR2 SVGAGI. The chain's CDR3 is CASSPQTGIGNQPQHF. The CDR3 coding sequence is TGTGCCAGCAGTCCCCAGACAGGCATCGGCAATCAGCCCCAGCATTTT.

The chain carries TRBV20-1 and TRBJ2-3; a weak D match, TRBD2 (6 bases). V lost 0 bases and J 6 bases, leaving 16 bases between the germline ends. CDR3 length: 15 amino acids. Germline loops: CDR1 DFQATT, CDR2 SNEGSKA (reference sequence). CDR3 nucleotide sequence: TGCAGTGCTAGAGATCGGCAGGGTGGGAGGGATACGCAGTATTTT. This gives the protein CSARDRQGGRDTQYF.

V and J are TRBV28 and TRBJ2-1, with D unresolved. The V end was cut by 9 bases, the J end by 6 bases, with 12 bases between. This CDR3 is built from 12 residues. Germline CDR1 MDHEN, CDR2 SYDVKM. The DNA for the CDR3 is TGTGCCAGTTCGAACAATATCAATGAGCAGTTCTTC. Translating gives CASSNNINEQFF.

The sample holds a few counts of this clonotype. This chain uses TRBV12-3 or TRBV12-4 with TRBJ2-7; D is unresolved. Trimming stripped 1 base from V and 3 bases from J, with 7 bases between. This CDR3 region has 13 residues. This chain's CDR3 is CASSLVAFYEQYF. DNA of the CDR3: TGTGCCAGCAGTTTAGTGGCTTTCTACGAGCAGTACTTC.

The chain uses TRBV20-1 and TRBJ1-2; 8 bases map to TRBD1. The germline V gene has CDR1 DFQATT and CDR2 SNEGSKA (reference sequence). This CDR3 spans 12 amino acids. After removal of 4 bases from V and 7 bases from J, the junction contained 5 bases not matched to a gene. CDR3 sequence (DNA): TGCAGTGCTATACAGGGGGTGGGTGGCTACACCTTC. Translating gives CSAIQGVGGYTF.

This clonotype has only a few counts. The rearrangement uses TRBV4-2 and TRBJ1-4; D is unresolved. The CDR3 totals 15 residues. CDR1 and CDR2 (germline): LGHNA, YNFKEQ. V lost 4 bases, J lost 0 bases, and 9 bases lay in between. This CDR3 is CASSLGPPTNEKLFF. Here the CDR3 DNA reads TGTGCCAGCAGCCTTGGTCCTCCAACTAATGAAAAACTGTTTTTT.

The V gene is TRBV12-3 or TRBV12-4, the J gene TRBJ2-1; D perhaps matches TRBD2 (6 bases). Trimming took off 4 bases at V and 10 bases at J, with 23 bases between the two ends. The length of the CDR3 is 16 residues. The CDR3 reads CASSSWDLNLGREQFF. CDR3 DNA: TGTGCCAGCAGTTCTTGGGACTTAAACTTAGGGCGGGAGCAGTTCTTC.

The DNA for the CDR3 is TGCAGTGCCCCGCAGGGTCTAGGTGAAGCTTTCTTT. Translating it yields CSAPQGLGEAFF. The V call is TRBV20-1, the J call TRBJ1-1, with D possibly TRBD1 on 5 matching bases. The CDR3 is 12 amino acids. The V end was cut by 6 bases, the J end by 7 bases, with 15 bases between. Germline V gives CDR1 DFQATT, CDR2 SNEGSKA (reference sequence).

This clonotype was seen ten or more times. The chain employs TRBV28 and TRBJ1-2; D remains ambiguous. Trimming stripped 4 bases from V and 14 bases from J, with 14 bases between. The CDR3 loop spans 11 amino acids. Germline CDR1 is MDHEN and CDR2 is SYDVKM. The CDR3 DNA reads TGTGCCAGCAGTTCCGGGATAACGGGAACCTTC. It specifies CASSSGITGTF.

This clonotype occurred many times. In DNA form, the CDR3 reads TGTGCCAGCAGCCCGCATAGCGGGGAGGAGTTAATTCAGTACTTC. Its protein is CASSPHSGEELIQYF. This chain links TRBV12-3 or TRBV12-4 with TRBJ2-4, with 8 bases aligning to TRBD2. V was pared by 6 bases and J by 10 bases, with 14 bases of the junction left unmatched. The CDR3 has 15 amino acids.

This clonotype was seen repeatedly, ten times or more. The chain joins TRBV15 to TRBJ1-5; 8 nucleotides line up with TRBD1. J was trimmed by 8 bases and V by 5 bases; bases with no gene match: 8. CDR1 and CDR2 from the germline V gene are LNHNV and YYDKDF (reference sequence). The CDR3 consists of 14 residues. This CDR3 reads CATSPRQGKEPQHF. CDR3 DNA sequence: TGTGCCACCAGCCCCCGACAGGGGAAGGAGCCCCAGCATTTT.

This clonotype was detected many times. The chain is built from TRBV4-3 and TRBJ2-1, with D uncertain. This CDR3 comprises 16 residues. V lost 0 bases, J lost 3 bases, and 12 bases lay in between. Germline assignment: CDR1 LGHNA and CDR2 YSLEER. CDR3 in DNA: TGCGCCAGCAGCCAAGATCCCGCTGGTTACTACAATGAGCAGTTCTTC. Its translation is CASSQDPAGYYNEQFF.

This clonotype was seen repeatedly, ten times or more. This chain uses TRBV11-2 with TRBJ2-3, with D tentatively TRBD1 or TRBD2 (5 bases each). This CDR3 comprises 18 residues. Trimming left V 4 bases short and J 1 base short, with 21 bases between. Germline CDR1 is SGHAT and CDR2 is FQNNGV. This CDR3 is CASSSPGATRPRTDTQYF. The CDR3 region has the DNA TGTGCCAGCAGCTCCCCCGGGGCTACGCGCCCTCGCACAGATACGCAGTATTTT. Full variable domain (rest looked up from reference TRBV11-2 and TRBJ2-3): EAGVAQSPRYKIIEKRQSVAFWCNPISGHATLYWYQQILGQGPKLLIQFQNNGVVDDSQLPKDRFSAERLKGVDSTLKIQPAKLEDSAVYLCASSSPGATRPRTDTQYFGPGTRLTVL.

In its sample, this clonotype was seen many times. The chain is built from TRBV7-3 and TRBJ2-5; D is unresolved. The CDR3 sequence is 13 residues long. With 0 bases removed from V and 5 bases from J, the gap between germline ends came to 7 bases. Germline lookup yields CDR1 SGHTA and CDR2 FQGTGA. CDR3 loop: CASSLTFQETQYF. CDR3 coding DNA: TGTGCCAGCAGCTTAACGTTTCAGGAGACCCAGTACTTC.

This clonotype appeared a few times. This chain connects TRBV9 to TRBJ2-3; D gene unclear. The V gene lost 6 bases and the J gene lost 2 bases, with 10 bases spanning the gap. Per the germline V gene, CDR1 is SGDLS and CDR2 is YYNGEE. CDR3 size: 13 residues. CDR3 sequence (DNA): TGTGCCAGCAACGCACTGAACACAGATACGCAGTATTTT. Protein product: CASNALNTDTQYF.

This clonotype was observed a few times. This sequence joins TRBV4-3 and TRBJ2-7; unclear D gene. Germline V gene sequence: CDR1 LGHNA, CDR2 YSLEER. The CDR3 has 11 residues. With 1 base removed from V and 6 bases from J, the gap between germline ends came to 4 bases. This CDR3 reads CASSQGSEQYF. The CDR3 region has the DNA TGCGCCAGCAGCCAAGGGTCCGAGCAGTACTTC.

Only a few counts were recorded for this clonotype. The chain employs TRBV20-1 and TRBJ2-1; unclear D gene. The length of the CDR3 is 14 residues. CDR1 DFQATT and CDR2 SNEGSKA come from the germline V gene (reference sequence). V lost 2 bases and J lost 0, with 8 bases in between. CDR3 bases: TGCAGTGCTAGACCTAGAGTCTCCTACAATGAGCAGTTCTTC. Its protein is CSARPRVSYNEQFF.

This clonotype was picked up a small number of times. This chain's CDR3 is CASSKPGTGEAFF. The CDR3 bases are TGTGCCAGCAGTAAGCCCGGGACAGGTGAAGCTTTCTTT. The chain is built from TRBV6-1 and TRBJ1-1; 8 bases are shared with TRBD1. This CDR3 comprises 13 residues. CDR1 is MNHNS, CDR2 SASEGT, per germline. The V gene end was trimmed by 5 bases and the J gene end by 7 bases; junction bases not matched to a gene: 6.